The 22 T cell receptor beta chains listed next were all sequenced from one sample in a study of T-cell reconstitution after alpha-beta-depleted transplantation in children. Library preparation (for TCRbeta) was performed with unique molecular identifiers. TCRdb fed the PCR reads into MiXCR, producing one record per CDR3 protein. This table has around 64,000 distinct CDR3 sequences, 11% appearing once. The specimen comprised PBMCs, sampled before TCRalphabeta/CD19-depleted stem cell transplant. The receptors stem from a boy aged 5-17 years with acute myeloid leukemia, due to receive a stem cell transplant.

CDR3 in DNA: TGCGCCAGCAGCCAAGCCTCGGGGGTTAGCACAGATACGCAGTATTTT. Protein product: CASSQASGVSTDTQYF. The rearrangement joins TRBV4-1 to TRBJ2-3; a possible D gene is TRBD2 (6 bases). The V gene lost 1 base and the J gene lost 0 bases, with 11 bases spanning the gap. CDR1 and CDR2 (germline): MGHRA, YSYEKL. The CDR3 is 16 amino acids.

This clonotype was observed at least ten times. This rearrangement joins TRBV5-1 to TRBJ2-5; 14 bases line up with TRBD2. The CDR3 length is 17 residues. Germline V lookup: CDR1 SGHRS, CDR2 YFSETQ. The V gene end was trimmed by 4 bases and the J gene end by 6 bases; junction bases not matched to a gene: 11. CDR3 in amino acids: CASSRVGLAGDPKTQYF. The CDR3 DNA sequence: TGCGCCAGCAGCCGAGTGGGACTAGCGGGAGATCCGAAGACCCAGTACTTC.

V and J are TRBV28 and TRBJ2-2, with D hard to call. CDR1 and CDR2 from the germline V gene are MDHEN and SYDVKM. The CDR3 is 15 amino acids. Trimming left V 4 bases short and J 0 bases short, with 9 bases between. CDR3 bases: TGTGCCAGCAGTTCGGACGTTTCGAACACCGGGGAGCTGTTTTTT. Its protein product is CASSSDVSNTGELFF.

This clonotype was recorded many times. A single base separates this from a much larger clone, so it may be a read error. This chain connects TRBV28 to TRBJ1-1; D not certain. From germline, CDR1 is MDHEN and CDR2 SYDVKM. Trimming pared 3 bases from V and 1 base from J, leaving 3 bases between. The CDR3 is made up of 12 amino acids. The CDR3 is CASSLPNTEAFF. The CDR3 region has the DNA TGTGCCAGCAGTTTGCCGAACACTGAAGCTTTCTTT.

This clonotype was found many times. The V call is TRBV29-1, the J call TRBJ2-1; TRBD1 matches at 7 bases. Per the germline V gene, CDR1 is SQVTM and CDR2 is ANQGSEA. The CDR3 extends over 14 amino acids. The V segment lost 2 bases and the J segment 7 bases; nucleotides outside the gene matches: 8. CDR3 in amino acids: CSVEFDRVVNEQFF. The DNA of the CDR3 is TGCAGCGTTGAATTTGACAGGGTGGTGAATGAGCAGTTCTTC.

At least ten counts were recorded for this clonotype. The genes are TRBV28 and TRBJ2-7; D might be TRBD1 (6 bases). Germline CDR1 reads MDHEN; CDR2 reads SYDVKM. The CDR3 loop spans 13 amino acids. V lost 3 bases and J 5 bases, leaving 11 bases between the germline ends. CDR3 in amino acids: CASSFVYRDEQYF. The CDR3 DNA is TGTGCCAGCAGTTTCGTGTACAGGGACGAGCAGTACTTC.

This clonotype was seen ten or more times. The V gene is TRBV20-1, the J gene TRBJ2-3, with D possibly matching TRBD1 (6 bases). The CDR3 is made up of 14 amino acids. Trimming left V 3 bases short and J 2 bases short, with 12 bases between. The germline V gene encodes CDR1 DFQATT and CDR2 SNEGSKA (reference sequence). The CDR3 sequence is CSASQGTPTDTQYF. In DNA, the CDR3 is TGCAGTGCTAGTCAGGGGACCCCCACAGATACGCAGTATTTT.

This clonotype was observed many times. The rearrangement uses TRBV7-2 and TRBJ2-1, with D maybe TRBD2 (6 bases). V lost 3 bases and J lost 2, with 11 bases in between. The CDR3 runs to 15 residues. The germline CDR1 and CDR2 sequences are SGHTA and FQGNSA. The CDR3 here is CASSFTSGPYNEQFF. In nucleotides, the CDR3 is TGTGCCAGCAGCTTTACGAGCGGGCCCTACAATGAGCAGTTCTTC.

This clonotype appeared a few times. This chain connects TRBV19 to TRBJ1-5, with 7 bases fitting TRBD1. There are 16 residues in the CDR3. Germline CDR1 is LNHDA and CDR2 is SQIVND (reference sequence). Losses at the gene ends were 5 bases for V and 5 bases for J; bases not matched to a gene: 12. The CDR3 nucleotides are TGTGCCAGTAGTCCTCGGACAGGAGTTTTTGATCAGCCCCAGCATTTT. Translating gives CASSPRTGVFDQPQHF.

In this sample, this clonotype turned up many times. The rearrangement joins TRBV21-1 to TRBJ2-7. TRBV21-1 is a listed pseudogene. The CDR3 loop spans 15 amino acids. The chain's CDR3 is CASSKEVSLSYEQYF. CDR3 sequence (DNA): TGTGCCAGCAGCAAAGAGGTCAGCCTGTCCTACGAGCAGTACTTC.

At least ten counts were recorded for this clonotype. One end of the junction does not line up with germline, which may come from a read error. The rearrangement links TRBV20-1 to TRBJ1-6; D may be TRBD1 (5 bases). CDR1 DFQATT and CDR2 SNEGSKA come from the germline V gene (reference sequence). The CDR3 is made up of 14 amino acids. Here the CDR3 DNA reads TGCAGTGCTCGGCAGGGTCTGGCTAATGCACCCCTCCACTTT. Residues: CSARQGLANAPLHF.

This clonotype occurred many times. This chain links TRBV20-1 with TRBJ2-7, with TRBD2 identical over 7 bases. The junction had 8 bases not matched to a gene; V was cut back by 2 bases and J by 7 bases. The CDR3 length is 13 residues. CDR1 is DFQATT, CDR2 SNEGSKA, per germline (reference sequence). CDR3 coding DNA: TGCAGTGCTAGACTCGCGGGAGCACGGGAGCAGTACTTC. Its protein is CSARLAGAREQYF.

This clonotype has a count of ten or more. The V gene is TRBV21-1, the J gene TRBJ2-3; the listed D gene, TRBD1, was not tested against the DNA. TRBV21-1 is termed a pseudogene. The CDR3 is 14 amino acids. The chain's CDR3 is CASSTGQLPDTQYF. Here the CDR3 DNA reads TGTGCCAGCAGCACGGGACAGCTACCAGATACGCAGTATTTT.

In its sample, this clonotype was seen many times. The chain links TRBV6-1 to TRBJ2-2, with D hard to call. The CDR3 length is 13 residues. Germline CDR1 is MNHNS and CDR2 is SASEGT. Trimming removed 6 bases at V and 6 bases at J, with 11 bases between. CDR3 residues: CASRDIKPGELFF. The CDR3 DNA follows: TGTGCCAGCAGGGATATAAAGCCCGGGGAGCTGTTTTTT.

This clonotype was seen a few times. The genes are TRBV27 and TRBJ2-3; 12 bases align to TRBD2. The germline CDR1 and CDR2 sequences are MNHEY and SMNVEV (reference sequence). With V trimmed by 0 bases and J by 1 base, 11 bases remained unmatched. The CDR3 totals 20 residues. DNA for the CDR3: TGTGCCAGCAGTTTATCTATCCTAGCGGGGGGGCGACAGGGCACAGATACGCAGTATTTT. Translation gives CASSLSILAGGRQGTDTQYF.

This clonotype was observed at least ten times. V and J are TRBV7-2 and TRBJ2-7; D is perhaps TRBD2 (6 bases). Trimming took 3 bases from V and 2 from J, leaving 8 bases between them. From germline, CDR1 is SGHTA and CDR2 FQGNSA. This CDR3 region has 13 residues. Here the CDR3 DNA reads TGTGCCAGCAGCTTTGGGGGGACCTACGAGCAGTACGTC. It translates to CASSFGGTYEQYV.

This clonotype came up many times. The V call is TRBV5-1, the J call TRBJ1-1, with TRBD1 matching 8 bases. The CDR3 consists of 15 residues. Germline V lookup: CDR1 SGHRS, CDR2 YFSETQ. V shed 2 bases and J 4 bases; nucleotides not matched to a gene: 7. The CDR3 reads CASSFTGGGITEAFF. DNA of the CDR3: TGCGCCAGCAGCTTTACAGGGGGAGGCATCACTGAAGCTTTCTTT.

This clonotype was counted many times. This chain uses TRBV20-1 with TRBJ1-1; maybe TRBD1 (6 bases). The CDR3 is made up of 11 amino acids. Looked up from germline, CDR1 is DFQATT and CDR2 is SNEGSKA (reference sequence). With 2 bases removed from V and 7 bases from J, the gap between germline ends came to 8 bases. As DNA, the CDR3 is TGCAGTGCTAGACGGGACATTGAAGCTTTCTTT. Translating gives CSARRDIEAFF.

This clonotype has just a few counts. The V call is TRBV6-2 or TRBV6-3, the J call TRBJ1-5, with 8 bases lining up with TRBD1. In germline, CDR1 is MNHEY, CDR2 SVGEGT. V trimming: 7 bases; J trimming: 4 bases; junction bases outside the gene matches: 12. CDR3 length: 16 residues. The CDR3 here is CASNPPGTGINQPQHF. The DNA for the CDR3 is TGTGCCAGCAATCCCCCCGGGACAGGAATTAATCAGCCCCAGCATTTT.

This clonotype was found many times. The gene calls are TRBV29-1 and TRBJ1-1, with D unclear. The CDR3 has 13 amino acids. The V end was cut by 5 bases, the J end by 3 bases, with 13 bases between. CDR1 is SQVTM and CDR2 is ANQGSEA in the germline V gene. The CDR3: CSVLKGSDTEAFF. CDR3 DNA: TGCAGCGTTCTAAAGGGATCGGACACTGAAGCTTTCTTT. Combining the CDR3 with reference TRBV29-1 and TRBJ1-1 gives the whole variable domain SAVISQKPSRDICQRGTSLTIQCQVDSQVTMMFWYRQQPGQSLTLIATANQGSEATYESGFVIDKFPISRPNLTFSTLTVSNMSPEDSSIYLCSVLKGSDTEAFFGQGTRLTVV.

This clonotype was found many times. V and J are TRBV5-1 and TRBJ1-1; 7 nucleotides match TRBD1. Germline lookup yields CDR1 SGHRS and CDR2 YFSETQ. V lost 1 base and J lost 5; bases outside the gene matches: 5. The CDR3 extends over 14 amino acids. CDR3 nucleotide sequence: TGCGCCAGCAGCTTGTTGTCAGGGGGGACTGAAGCTTTCTTT. Translated: CASSLLSGGTEAFF.

There are many counts of this clonotype. The chain uses TRBV5-6 and TRBJ2-4; D possibly uses TRBD1 or TRBD2 (5 bases each). The CDR3 spans 18 residues. Trimming took off 1 base at V and 0 bases at J, with 17 bases between the two ends. Germline V gene data show CDR1 as SGHDT and CDR2 as YYEEEE. The CDR3 nucleotides read TGTGCCAGCAGCTTGCGGATTGGGGACCCGGGAGCCAAAAACATTCAGTACTTC. Translating gives CASSLRIGDPGAKNIQYF.